The 13 T cell receptor beta chains presented below share a single source sample, sequenced in a study of shared clonotypes between healthy human individuals. Clones were sequenced by immunoSEQ multiplex PCR, and TCRdb holds only the in-frame ones, with some missing. The table includes over 400,000 clones, around 73% detected once. Sequenced: PBMCs. These receptors were collected from a woman between 40 and 50 years old in good health. Some clones in this sample may be carry-over from other donors' samples.

In its sample, this clone was seen once. The chain is built from TRBV30 and TRBJ2-3, with TRBD2 as a possible D gene (7 bases). The V end was cut by 2 bases, the J end by 0 bases, with 9 bases between. CDR3 length equals 14 residues. The germline V gene encodes CDR1 GTSNPN and CDR2 SVGIG (reference sequence). CDR3 in amino acids: CAWSWGGSTDTQYF. The CDR3, as DNA: TGTGCCTGGAGTTGGGGGGGCAGCACAGATACGCAGTATTTT. The full variable domain, in which reference TRBV30 and TRBJ2-3 provide the parts outside the CDR3, is SQTIHQWPATLVQPVGSPLSLECTVEGTSNPNLYWYRQAAGRGLQLLFYSVGIGQISSEVPQNLSASRPQDRQFILSSKKLLLSDSGFYLCAWSWGGSTDTQYFGPGTRLTVL.

The rearrangement joins TRBV19 to TRBJ2-7; 12 positions match TRBD1. Germline trimming cut 5 bases from V and 4 bases from J; bases unmatched to any gene: 6. In germline, CDR1 is LNHDA, CDR2 SQIVND (reference sequence). This CDR3 is built from 15 residues. Here the CDR3 reads CASSLRDRGPYEQYF. CDR3 nucleotides: TGTGCCAGTAGTCTCCGGGACAGGGGGCCATACGAGCAGTACTTC.

This sequence joins TRBV11-2 and TRBJ2-7; TRBD1 matches 11 bases. With V trimmed by 1 base and J by 6 bases, 5 bases remained unmatched. This CDR3 is 15 amino acids long. CDR1 and CDR2 from the germline V gene are SGHAT and FQNNGV. CDR3 DNA sequence: TGTGCCAGCAGCTTAGGGGGGACAGGGGGTTTCGAGCAGTACTTC. Its protein is CASSLGGTGGFEQYF.

This chain uses TRBV28 with TRBJ2-3; no firm D call. V was cut by 3 bases and J by 2 bases, with 12 bases left in between. The CDR3 is 15 amino acids. Germline CDR1 is MDHEN and CDR2 is SYDVKM. The CDR3 DNA reads as TGTGCCAGCAGTTTCCAGCCCCTAGACACAGATACGCAGTATTTT. Its translation is CASSFQPLDTDTQYF.

This clone appeared a single time. The gene calls are TRBV28 and TRBJ2-1; D is possibly TRBD2 (5 bases). V was shortened by 6 bases and J by 4 bases, with 16 bases between the two germline ends. Germline CDR1 MDHEN, CDR2 SYDVKM. The CDR3 covers 15 residues. CDR3 DNA sequence: TGTGCCAGCAGGCCCCCGGAGGCCCTTTACAATGAGCAGTTCTTC. The encoded protein is CASRPPEALYNEQFF.

This clone was detected only a few times. J is TRBJ2-3 and V is TRBV10-3; 16 positions agree with TRBD2. Germline CDR1 ENHRY, CDR2 SYGVKD. The trim removed 3 bases at V and 5 bases at J, leaving 8 bases unmatched. The CDR3 spans 18 residues. For the CDR3, the DNA is TGTGCCATCAGTGACCCAGGGACTAGCGGGAGGGCCGGAGATACGCAGTATTTT. Its protein product is CAISDPGTSGRAGDTQYF.

About this clone itself: This CDR3 is also generated by other DNA sequences in the sample. The chain combines TRBV18 with TRBJ2-7; 7 bases are a match to TRBD2. The CDR3 has 12 residues. CDR1 and CDR2 (germline): KGHSH, LQKENI. V lost 3 bases to trimming and J lost 4 bases; unmatched junction nucleotides: 0. The CDR3 region is CASSPGGYEQYF. CDR3 coding DNA: TGTGCCAGCTCACCCGGGGGGTACGAGCAGTACTTC.

The sample holds one count of this clone. DNA for the CDR3: TGCGCCAGCAGCTCAGGACAGGGTGGAGAGCAGTACTTC. As protein: CASSSGQGGEQYF. The genes are TRBV5-1 and TRBJ2-7, with 8 bases aligning to TRBD1. The ends lost 3 bases at V and 7 bases at J; junction bases unmatched: 6. Germline CDR1 reads SGHRS; CDR2 reads YFSETQ. The CDR3 extends over 13 amino acids.

V is TRBV7-8 and J is TRBJ2-3; 7 bases align to TRBD1. Germline trimming cut 0 bases from V and 6 bases from J; bases unmatched to any gene: 3. The CDR3 covers 14 residues. CDR1 SGHVS and CDR2 FQNEAQ come from the germline V gene. CDR3 loop: CASSLATGWDTQYF. CDR3 sequence (DNA): TGTGCCAGCAGCTTAGCGACAGGGTGGGATACGCAGTATTTT.

A note on this clone: A junction end diverges from the germline sequence, so it may reflect a read error. The V call is TRBV7-7, the J call TRBJ2-5; D perhaps matches TRBD2 (7 bases). The CDR3 spans 13 residues. The germline V gene encodes CDR1 SSHAT and CDR2 FNYEAQ (reference sequence). This chain's CDR3 is CASSPRGGETQYF. The CDR3 region has the DNA TGTGCTAGCAGTCCTAGGGGGGGGGAGACCCAGTACTTC.

The V and J genes are TRBV5-1 and TRBJ2-1; D remains unclear. Germline CDR1 SGHRS, CDR2 YFSETQ. Trimming took 0 bases from V and 1 from J, leaving 11 bases between them. The CDR3 consists of 16 residues. The CDR3 reads CASSLGAGQSYNEQFF. CDR3 coding DNA: TGCGCCAGCAGCTTGGGTGCCGGCCAATCCTACAATGAGCAGTTCTTC. Looking up the rest from reference TRBV5-1 and TRBJ2-1 gives the full variable domain: KAGVTQTPRYLIKTRGQQVTLSCSPISGHRSVSWYQQTPGQGLQFLFEYFSETQRNKGNFPGRFSGRQFSNSRSEMNVSTLELGDSALYLCASSLGAGQSYNEQFFGPGTRLTVL.

V is TRBV16 and J is TRBJ1-2, with TRBD1 matching over 9 bases. V lost 7 bases, J lost 9 bases, and 9 bases stayed unmatched. The germline V gene encodes CDR1 KGHSY and CDR2 FQNENV. This CDR3 spans 13 amino acids. The CDR3 region is CASKSTGGSRYTF. DNA for the CDR3: TGTGCCAGCAAAAGTACAGGGGGCTCTCGCTACACCTTC.

The rearrangement uses TRBV29-1 and TRBJ2-7; 11 nucleotides line up with TRBD2. Germline V gene data show CDR1 as SQVTM and CDR2 as ANQGSEA. V trimming: 4 bases; J trimming: 1 base; junction bases outside the gene matches: 0. The CDR3 spans 13 residues. CDR3 amino acids: CSVGLAGSYEQYF. The CDR3 DNA is TGCAGCGTTGGACTAGCGGGATCCTACGAGCAGTACTTC.